One and the same sample provided the 21 T cell receptor beta chains below, sequenced in a study of STAT5B mutations in CD4+ large granular lymphocyte leukemia. Assay: immunoSEQ multiplex PCR; the TCRdb copy retains only in-frame clones and omits some. The sample lists 45,000 to 50,000 clones, roughly four fifths seen once, with 0.35% to 0.4% in the top ten. Material: CD4+ T cells from blood buffy coats. The receptors were sampled from a human donor in good health.

CDR3: CASSLGQGGLEQYF. CDR3 coding DNA: TGTGCCAGCAGCCTCGGACAGGGTGGACTCGAGCAGTACTTC. The rearrangement links TRBV27 to TRBJ2-5; 8 nucleotides match TRBD1. The J call may be incorrect, as the DNA end agrees better with TRBJ2-7. Germline CDR1 reads MNHEY; CDR2 reads SMNVEV (reference sequence). The CDR3 has 14 residues.

The chain couples TRBV19 to TRBJ1-3, with D uncertain. Trimming left V 2 bases short and J 2 bases short, with 4 bases between. CDR3 length equals 13 residues. Germline CDR1 LNHDA, CDR2 SQIVND (reference sequence). The CDR3 region is CASSIRTGNTIYF. The CDR3 DNA follows: TGTGCCAGTAGTATACGGACTGGAAACACCATATATTTT.

V is TRBV2 and J is TRBJ2-2; 10 nucleotides agree with TRBD1. The CDR3 loop spans 17 amino acids. CDR1 and CDR2 from the germline V gene are SNHLY and FYNNEI. V lost 4 bases, J lost 5 bases, and 10 bases stayed unmatched. CDR3 nucleotides: TGTGCCAGCAGTGCCTTTCCGGGACAGGGGAGAACCGGGGAGCTGTTTTTT. Its translation is CASSAFPGQGRTGELFF.

This rearrangement joins TRBV4-2 to TRBJ2-5; possibly TRBD1 for D (6 bases). The DNA end favors TRBJ2-7, so the J call may be wrong. The CDR3 runs 14 residues. Germline V CDR1 and CDR2: LGHNA, YNFKEQ. The CDR3 sequence is CASSQPGVLAEQYF. The CDR3 DNA reads TGTGCCAGCAGCCAGCCAGGGGTCTTGGCCGAGCAGTACTTC.

This chain uses TRBV7-9 with TRBJ1-1, with 7 bases identical to TRBD1. The length of the CDR3 is 14 residues. V was clipped by 3 bases and J by 1 base; unmatched bases: 2. Germline CDR1 SEHNR, CDR2 FQNEAQ (reference sequence). The CDR3 sequence: CASSLDRRNTEAFF. The CDR3, as DNA: TGTGCCAGCAGCTTGGACAGGAGGAACACTGAAGCTTTCTTT.

A single count supports this clone. The gene calls are TRBV5-8 and TRBJ1-4; D might be TRBD1 (5 bases). Trimming removed 6 bases at V and 0 bases at J, with 15 bases between. Germline CDR1 reads SGHTS; CDR2 reads YDEGEE. The CDR3 is made up of 16 amino acids. CDR3 DNA: TGTGCCAGCAAGAAGTTTCGGGGCGCAACTAATGAAAAACTGTTTTTT. Translation: CASKKFRGATNEKLFF.

V gene TRBV18 combines with J gene TRBJ2-7; 8 bases line up with TRBD1. This CDR3 region has 14 residues. The germline CDR1 and CDR2 sequences are KGHSH and LQKENI. Trimming took 3 bases from V and 2 from J; bases not matched to a gene: 3. The CDR3 is CASSPDRVPYEQYF. CDR3 in DNA: TGTGCCAGCTCACCGGACAGGGTCCCCTACGAGCAGTACTTC.

The chain has TRBV6-5 and TRBJ2-3, with D possibly matching TRBD1 (6 bases). CDR3 size: 15 residues. V gave up 6 bases and J gave up 1 base, with 14 bases separating them. CDR1 is MNHEY and CDR2 is SVGAGI in the germline V gene. CDR3: CASRSPGQRTDTQYF. DNA for the CDR3: TGTGCCAGCAGGAGCCCGGGACAACGCACAGATACGCAGTATTTT.

This clone was seen only a few times. The chain links TRBV19 to TRBJ1-2; D not resolved. V was pared by 3 bases and J by 8 bases, with 10 bases between. Looked up from germline, CDR1 is LNHDA and CDR2 is SQIVND (reference sequence). The CDR3 is 12 amino acids. CDR3 in DNA: TGTGCCAGTAGTATGCCCCCTGGGGGCTACACCTTC. Protein product: CASSMPPGGYTF.

CDR3 loop: CASSSGQGGGNEKLFF. CDR3 nucleotide sequence: TGTGCCAGCAGCTCCGGACAGGGAGGGGGTAATGAAAAACTGTTTTTT. J is TRBJ1-4 and V is TRBV11-3; the match to TRBD1 covers 8 bases. This CDR3 has 16 residues. CDR1 and CDR2 from the germline V gene are SGHNT and YENEEA. V trimming: 4 bases; J trimming: 4 bases; junction bases outside the gene matches: 8.

This clone was picked up a small number of times. The V call is TRBV7-3, the J call TRBJ1-1; D ambiguous. The CDR3 has 13 residues. Trimming shortened V by 5 bases and J by 0 bases, and 7 bases separated the two germline ends. Germline CDR1 SGHTA, CDR2 FQGTGA. CDR3 DNA sequence: TGTGCCAGCAGCGCTCATATGAACACTGAAGCTTTCTTT. This gives the protein CASSAHMNTEAFF. The full variable domain, in which reference TRBV7-3 and TRBJ1-1 provide the parts outside the CDR3, is GAGVSQTPSNKVTEKGKYVELRCDPISGHTALYWYRQSLGQGPEFLIYFQGTGAADDSGLPNDRFFAVRPEGSVSTLKIQRTERGDSAVYLCASSAHMNTEAFFGQGTRLTVV.

The rearrangement joins TRBV6-1 to TRBJ2-5; D remains unclear. This CDR3 comprises 14 residues. V dropped 3 bases and J dropped 7 bases, with 15 bases sitting between them. Germline V gene sequence: CDR1 MNHNS, CDR2 SASEGT. The CDR3 coding sequence is TGTGCCAGCAGTGATCGTCTGGCGTCGGGGACCCAGTACTTC. Translation: CASSDRLASGTQYF.

This sequence joins TRBV2 and TRBJ2-2, with TRBD1 identical over 7 bases. V lost 6 bases and J lost 1; bases outside the gene matches: 2. This CDR3 is built from 14 residues. Per the germline V gene, CDR1 is SNHLY and CDR2 is FYNNEI. The CDR3 bases are TGTGCCAGCAGGGACAGGATGAACACCGGGGAGCTGTTTTTT. The encoded protein is CASRDRMNTGELFF. Using reference TRBV2 and TRBJ2-2 for the parts outside the CDR3, the full variable domain is EPEVTQTPSHQVTQMGQEVILRCVPISNHLYFYWYRQILGQKVEFLVSFYNNEISEKSEIFDDQFSVERPDGSNFTLKIRSTKLEDSAMYFCASRDRMNTGELFFGEGSRLTVL.

This chain connects TRBV7-6 to TRBJ2-7; D is unclear. Germline loops: CDR1 SGHVS, CDR2 FNYEAQ. The CDR3 sequence is 12 residues long. Trimming pared 5 bases from V and 3 bases from J, leaving 8 bases between. This CDR3 is CASSEQGYEQYF. The CDR3 DNA sequence: TGTGCCAGCAGCGAACAAGGCTACGAGCAGTACTTC.

The sample holds a few counts of this clone. The chain combines TRBV2 with TRBJ1-2; 10 nucleotides match TRBD1. The CDR3 is 14 amino acids. Per the germline V gene, CDR1 is SNHLY and CDR2 is FYNNEI. The trim removed 4 bases at V and 4 bases at J, leaving 3 bases unmatched. The CDR3 loop is CASSGQGAGYGYTF. The CDR3 bases are TGTGCCAGCAGTGGACAGGGGGCAGGCTATGGCTACACCTTC. Filled out from reference TRBV2 and TRBJ1-2, the complete variable domain reads EPEVTQTPSHQVTQMGQEVILRCVPISNHLYFYWYRQILGQKVEFLVSFYNNEISEKSEIFDDQFSVERPDGSNFTLKIRSTKLEDSAMYFCASSGQGAGYGYTFGSGTRLTVV.

The chain carries TRBV10-2 and TRBJ1-5; the D is unclear. This CDR3 has 16 residues. Trimming left V 3 bases short and J 1 base short, with 13 bases between. Germline CDR1 is WSHSY and CDR2 is SAAADI. CDR3 sequence reads: CASSDRSGHSNQPQHF. The CDR3 nucleotides are TGCGCCAGCAGTGATCGGTCCGGTCACAGCAATCAGCCCCAGCATTTT.

The rearrangement links TRBV11-3 to TRBJ2-2; D is possibly TRBD2 (5 bases). The V end was cut by 1 base, the J end by 7 bases, with 10 bases between. Looked up from germline, CDR1 is SGHNT and CDR2 is YENEEA. This CDR3 contains 14 residues. This chain's CDR3 is CASSLGGSVGELFF. The CDR3 nucleotides are TGTGCCAGCAGCTTAGGAGGGAGTGTCGGGGAGCTGTTTTTT.

The CDR3, as DNA: TGTGCCAGCAGCTTGGTTTCTAGCGGGAGGGCGATACAAGAGACCCAGTACTTC. It codes for CASSLVSSGRAIQETQYF. J is TRBJ2-5 and V is TRBV5-5, with TRBD2 matching 12 bases. This CDR3 spans 18 amino acids. Looked up from germline, CDR1 is SGHKS and CDR2 is YYEKEE (reference sequence). J lost 2 bases, V lost 0 bases, and 8 bases had no gene match.

The rearrangement uses TRBV5-1 and TRBJ1-4; no clear D. V lost 0 bases and J lost 8, with 5 bases in between. The CDR3 length is 12 residues. Germline CDR1 and CDR2: SGHRS and YFSETQ. CDR3 protein: CASSLESEKLFF. In DNA form, the CDR3 reads TGCGCCAGCAGCTTGGAGTCAGAAAAACTGTTTTTT.

This chain joins TRBV5-1 and TRBJ2-6; TRBD1 matches at 7 bases. Germline CDR1 and CDR2: SGHRS and YFSETQ. The ends lost 6 bases at V and 1 base at J; junction bases unmatched: 4. The CDR3 has 15 amino acids. Here the CDR3 DNA reads TGCGCCAGCAATAACAGGGGTTCTGGGGCCAACGTCCTGACTTTC. Encoded protein: CASNNRGSGANVLTF.

The CDR3, as DNA: TGTGCCAGCAGCTCCGGGACAGGGAGGTTTTCTGGCTACACCTTC. This encodes CASSSGTGRFSGYTF. The chain has TRBV5-6 and TRBJ1-2; 9 nucleotides line up with TRBD1. Trimming at V came to 3 bases and at J to 7 bases, leaving 10 bases not matched to a gene. The CDR3 runs to 15 residues. The V gene's germline CDR1 is SGHDT and CDR2 YYEEEE.